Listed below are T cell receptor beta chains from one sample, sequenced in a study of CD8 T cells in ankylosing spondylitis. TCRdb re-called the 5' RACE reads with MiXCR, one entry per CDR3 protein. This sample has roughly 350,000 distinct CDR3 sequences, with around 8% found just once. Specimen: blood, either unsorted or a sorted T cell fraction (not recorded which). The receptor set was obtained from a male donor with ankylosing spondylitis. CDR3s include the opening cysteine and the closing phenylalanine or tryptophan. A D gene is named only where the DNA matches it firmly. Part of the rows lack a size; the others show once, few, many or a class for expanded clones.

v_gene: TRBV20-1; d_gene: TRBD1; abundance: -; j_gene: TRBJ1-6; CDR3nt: TGCAGTGCTCAGGGACAGGGAAAAGGCTATAATTCACCCCTCCACTTT; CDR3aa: CSAQGQGKGYNSPLHF
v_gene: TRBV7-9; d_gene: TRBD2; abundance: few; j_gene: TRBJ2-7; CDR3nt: TGTGCCAGCAGCCTAGGACTAGCGGGAGCTCAGGAGCAGTACTTC; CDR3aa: CASSLGLAGAQEQYF
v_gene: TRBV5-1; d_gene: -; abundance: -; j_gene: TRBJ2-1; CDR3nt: TGCGCCAGCCACGGGGGGAGTAACAGGGTCTCCGGCAATGAGCAGTTCTTC; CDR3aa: CASHGGSNRVSGNEQFF
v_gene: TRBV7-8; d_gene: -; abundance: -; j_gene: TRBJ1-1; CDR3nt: TGTGCCAGCAGGACAATAGGGGAAGCTTTCTTT; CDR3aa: CASRTIGEAFF
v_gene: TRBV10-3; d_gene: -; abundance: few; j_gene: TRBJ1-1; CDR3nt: TGTGCCATCAGTGGGACAGTGAACACTGAAGCTTTCTTT; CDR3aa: CAISGTVNTEAFF
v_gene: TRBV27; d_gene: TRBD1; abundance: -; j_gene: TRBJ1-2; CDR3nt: TGTGCCAGCAGTTCGGCCAGACAGGGCTATGGCTACACCTTC; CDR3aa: CASSSARQGYGYTF
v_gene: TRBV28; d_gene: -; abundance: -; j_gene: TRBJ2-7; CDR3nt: TGTGCCAGCAGTCAACCGGGTTCCCGCACCTACGAGCAGTACTTC; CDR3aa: CASSQPGSRTYEQYF
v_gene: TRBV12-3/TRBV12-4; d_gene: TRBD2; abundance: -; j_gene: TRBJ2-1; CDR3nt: TGTGCCAGCAGGCTAGCTGGACTAGGGTACGAGCAGTTCTTC; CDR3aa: CASRLAGLGYEQFF
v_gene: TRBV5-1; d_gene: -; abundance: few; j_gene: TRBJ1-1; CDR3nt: TGCGCCAGCAGCTTGGCCCCTGGCCCCGGGGGCGTCACTGAAGCTTTCTTT; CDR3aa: CASSLAPGPGGVTEAFF
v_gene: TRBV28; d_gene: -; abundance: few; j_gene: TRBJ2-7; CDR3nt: TGTGCCAGCAGTGCCCCCCTAGGGACGGACGAGCAGTACTTC; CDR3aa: CASSAPLGTDEQYF
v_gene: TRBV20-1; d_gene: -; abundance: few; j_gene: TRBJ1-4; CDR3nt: TGCAGTGCGAAATTCGCCGTGAATGAAAAACTGTTTTTT; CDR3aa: CSAKFAVNEKLFF
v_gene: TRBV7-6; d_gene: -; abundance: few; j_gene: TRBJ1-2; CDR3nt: TGTGCCAGCAGCCAAAGCCTAGGGCCAGCGTTAGTCTATGGCTACACCTTC; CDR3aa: CASSQSLGPALVYGYTF
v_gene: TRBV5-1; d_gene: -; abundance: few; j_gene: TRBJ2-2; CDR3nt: TGCGCCAGCAGCTTGGACACCACGAACACCGGGGAGCTGTTTTTT; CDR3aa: CASSLDTTNTGELFF
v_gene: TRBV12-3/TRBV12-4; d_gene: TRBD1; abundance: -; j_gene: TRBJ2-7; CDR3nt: TGTGCCAGCAGTCAACAGGGGGATGGCTCTTACGAGCAGTACTTC; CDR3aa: CASSQQGDGSYEQYF
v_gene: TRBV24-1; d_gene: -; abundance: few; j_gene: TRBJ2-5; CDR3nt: TGTGCCACCAGTGATTTGCAAGAGACCCAGTACTTC; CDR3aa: CATSDLQETQYF
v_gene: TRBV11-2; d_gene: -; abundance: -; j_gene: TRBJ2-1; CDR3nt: TGTGCCAGCAGCTTAGAGCATGGAGGCAGGGATGAGCAGTTCTTC; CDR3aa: CASSLEHGGRDEQFF
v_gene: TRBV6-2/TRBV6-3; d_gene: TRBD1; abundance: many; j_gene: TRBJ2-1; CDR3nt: TGTGCCAGCAGTAAGGACCCTCTTGAAACGACAGGGCTTCAGTTCTTC; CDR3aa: CASSKDPLETTGLQFF
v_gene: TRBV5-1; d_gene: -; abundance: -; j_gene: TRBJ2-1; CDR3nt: TGCGCCAGCAGCTACCAGCCCTCGACCGATGAGCAGTTCTTC; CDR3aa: CASSYQPSTDEQFF
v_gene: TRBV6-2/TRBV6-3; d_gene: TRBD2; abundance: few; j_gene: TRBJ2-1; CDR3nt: TGTGCCAGCAGTTACGGTCCACCGGGACTAGCGATTGAGCAGTTCTTC; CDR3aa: CASSYGPPGLAIEQFF
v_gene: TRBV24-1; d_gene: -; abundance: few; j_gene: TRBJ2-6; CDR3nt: TGTGCCACCTTTCTTTCTGGGGCCAACGTCCTGACTTTC; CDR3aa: CATFLSGANVLTF
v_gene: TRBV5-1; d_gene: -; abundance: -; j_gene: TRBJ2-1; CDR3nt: TGCGCCAGCAGCTTGATTCCGGGAGTTGGCAATGAGCAGTTCTTC; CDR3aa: CASSLIPGVGNEQFF
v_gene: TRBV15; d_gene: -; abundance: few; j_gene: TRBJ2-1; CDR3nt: TGTGCCACCAGCAGAGACCCTAGCGTCTCCTACAATGAGCAGTTCTTC; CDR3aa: CATSRDPSVSYNEQFF
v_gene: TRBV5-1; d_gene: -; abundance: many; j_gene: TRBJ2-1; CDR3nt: TGCGCCAGCAGCTTGTTAGCCGCCACCATTGGGAATGAGCAGTTCTTC; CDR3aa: CASSLLAATIGNEQFF
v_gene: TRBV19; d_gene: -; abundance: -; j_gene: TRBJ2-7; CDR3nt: TGTGCCAGTCTTCCTTCGGGTTCCGAGCAGTACTTC; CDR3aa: CASLPSGSEQYF
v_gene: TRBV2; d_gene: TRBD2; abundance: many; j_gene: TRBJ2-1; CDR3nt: TGTGCCAGCGGCTCCCTAGCGGGAGCCTACAATGAGCAGTTCTTC; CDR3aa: CASGSLAGAYNEQFF
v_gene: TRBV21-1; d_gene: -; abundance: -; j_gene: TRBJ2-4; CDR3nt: TGTGCCAGCAGCAGTCTAGACAGGATCCCGAAGTCGTTTCAGTACTTC; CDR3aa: CASSSLDRIPKSFQYF
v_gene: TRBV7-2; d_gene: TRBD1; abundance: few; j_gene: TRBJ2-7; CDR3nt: TGTGCCAGCAGCATTGATGCCGGGACAGGGGGCGGCGAGCAGTACTTC; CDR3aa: CASSIDAGTGGGEQYF
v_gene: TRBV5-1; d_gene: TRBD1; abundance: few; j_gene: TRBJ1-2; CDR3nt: TGCGCCAGCAGCTCGGTGGACAGGGACTATGGCTACACCTTC; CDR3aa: CASSSVDRDYGYTF
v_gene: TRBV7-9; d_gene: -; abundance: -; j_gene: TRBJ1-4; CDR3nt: TGTGCCAGCAGCTCATACGGTGGGGAAAAACTGTTTTTT; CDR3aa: CASSSYGGEKLFF
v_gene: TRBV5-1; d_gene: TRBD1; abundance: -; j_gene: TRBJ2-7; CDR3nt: TGCGCCAGCAGCATACTCCCTACCGGGACAGGGGGCACCGAGCAGTACTTC; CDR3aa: CASSILPTGTGGTEQYF
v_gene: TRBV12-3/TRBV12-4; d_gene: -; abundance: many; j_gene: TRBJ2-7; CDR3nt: TGTGCCAGCAGACGGACAGCGATGACCTACGAGCAGTACTTC; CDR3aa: CASRRTAMTYEQYF